Listed below are T cell receptor beta chains from one sample, sequenced in a study of control samples from healthy donors and cancer patients. TCRdb's table, derived via immunoSEQ multiplex PCR, lists solely in-frame clones and lacks some. Among fewer than 85,000 clones listed, around nine tenths were seen once. The sample taken for sequencing was blood. The receptors stem from a man in his forties or fifties in good health. The CDR3 runs from the conserved cysteine through the conserved F or W. Clone sizes are given selectively: once, few, many, or a class where the clone is expanded.

CDR3 | J | size | V
CASSRGQGGPGELFF | TRBJ2-2 | - | TRBV4-3
CASSFNRESSPLHF | TRBJ1-6 | - | TRBV9
CASSPGQLSYEQYF | TRBJ2-7 | few | TRBV7-8
CASSSTGRTGELFF | TRBJ2-2 | - | TRBV11-2
CASGSRGKVYEQYF | TRBJ2-7 | - | TRBV2
CASSQIQSGYTF | TRBJ1-2 | - | TRBV6-5
CASSQGGQGNEKLFF | TRBJ1-4 | - | TRBV4-2
CALNKDREGYTF | TRBJ1-2 | once | TRBV30
CASSPQGGVGTEAFF | TRBJ1-1 | once | TRBV18
CASSFRRDGEEKLFF | TRBJ1-4 | once | TRBV6-5
CASNPGNSGNTIYF | TRBJ1-3 | - | TRBV6-5
CASSTSRDNEQFF | TRBJ2-1 | - | TRBV2
CASSLGGDEQYF | TRBJ2-7 | - | TRBV27
CASSPDLYSNQPQHF | TRBJ1-5 | - | TRBV5-4
CASSGGTGLTYEQYF | TRBJ2-7 | - | TRBV2
CASSLTLGSYNEQFF | TRBJ2-1 | - | TRBV7-9
CASSPSRQIYEQYF | TRBJ2-7 | few | TRBV18
CAWSVQGPNGYTF | TRBJ1-2 | - | TRBV30
CASSIGGTGTRRVFF | TRBJ1-4 | once | TRBV19
CASSQSIGSYNEQFF | TRBJ2-1 | - | TRBV6-4
CASSRDLDTEAFF | TRBJ1-1 | - | TRBV19
CASSENRGRETQYF | TRBJ2-5 | - | TRBV19